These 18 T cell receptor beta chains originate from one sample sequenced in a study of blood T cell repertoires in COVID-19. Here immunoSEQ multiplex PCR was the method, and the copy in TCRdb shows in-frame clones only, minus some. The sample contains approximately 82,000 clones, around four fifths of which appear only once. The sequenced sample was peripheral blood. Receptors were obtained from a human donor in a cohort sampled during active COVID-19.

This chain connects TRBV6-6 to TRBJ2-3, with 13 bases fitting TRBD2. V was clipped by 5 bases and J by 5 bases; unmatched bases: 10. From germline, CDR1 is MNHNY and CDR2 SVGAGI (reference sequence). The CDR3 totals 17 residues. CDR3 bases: TGTGCCAGCAGTCCCCAGCGGACTAGCGGGGGACTAGATACGCAGTATTTT. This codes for CASSPQRTSGGLDTQYF.

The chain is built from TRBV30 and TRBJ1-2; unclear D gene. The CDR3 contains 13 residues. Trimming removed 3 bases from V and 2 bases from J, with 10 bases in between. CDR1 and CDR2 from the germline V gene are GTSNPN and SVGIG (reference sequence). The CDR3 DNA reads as TGTGCCTGGAGATCCCCACGGAACTATGGCTACACCTTC. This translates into CAWRSPRNYGYTF.

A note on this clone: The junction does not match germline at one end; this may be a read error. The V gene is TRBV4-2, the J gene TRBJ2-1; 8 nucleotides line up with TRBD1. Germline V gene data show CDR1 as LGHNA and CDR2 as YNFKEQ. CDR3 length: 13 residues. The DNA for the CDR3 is TGTGCCAGCAGCCAAGAGCGGCGGGACAGGCAGGTCTTC. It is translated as CASSQERRDRQVF.

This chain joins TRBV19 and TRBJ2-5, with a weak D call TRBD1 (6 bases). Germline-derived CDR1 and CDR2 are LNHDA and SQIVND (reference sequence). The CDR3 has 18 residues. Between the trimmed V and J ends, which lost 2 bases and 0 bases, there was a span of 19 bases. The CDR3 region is CASSIIPSDRTYQETQYF. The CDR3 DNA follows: TGTGCCAGTAGTATAATCCCGAGTGACAGGACCTACCAAGAGACCCAGTACTTC.

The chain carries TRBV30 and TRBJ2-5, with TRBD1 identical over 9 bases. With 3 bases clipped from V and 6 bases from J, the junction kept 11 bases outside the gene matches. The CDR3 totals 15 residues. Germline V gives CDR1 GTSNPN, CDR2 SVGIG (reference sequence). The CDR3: CAWRPPGQGVQTQYF. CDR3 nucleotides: TGTGCCTGGAGACCTCCGGGACAGGGCGTACAGACCCAGTACTTC. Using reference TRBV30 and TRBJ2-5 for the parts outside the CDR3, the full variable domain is SQTIHQWPATLVQPVGSPLSLECTVEGTSNPNLYWYRQAAGRGLQLLFYSVGIGQISSEVPQNLSASRPQDRQFILSSKKLLLSDSGFYLCAWRPPGQGVQTQYFGPGTRLLVL.

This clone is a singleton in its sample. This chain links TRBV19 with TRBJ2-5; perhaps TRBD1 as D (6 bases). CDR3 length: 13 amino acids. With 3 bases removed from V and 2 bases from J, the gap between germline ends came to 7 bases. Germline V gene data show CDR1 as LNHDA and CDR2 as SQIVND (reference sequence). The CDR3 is CASSIRGQETQYF. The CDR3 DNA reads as TGTGCCAGTAGTATCAGGGGTCAAGAGACCCAGTACTTC.

As DNA, the CDR3 is TGTGCCAGCAGCGTAGGCGGGCAAGATACGCAGTATTTT. This encodes CASSVGGQDTQYF. The chain has TRBV9 and TRBJ2-3; possible D gene TRBD2, 5 bases. The V end lost 0 bases, the J end lost 5 bases, and 7 bases lay between the germline ends. The CDR3 has 13 residues. CDR1 SGDLS and CDR2 YYNGEE come from the germline V gene. The full variable domain, its missing parts supplied by reference TRBV9 and TRBJ2-3, is DSGVTQTPKHLITATGQRVTLRCSPRSGDLSVYWYQQSLDQGLQFLIQYYNGEERAKGNILERFSAQQFPDLHSELNLSSLELGDSALYFCASSVGGQDTQYFGPGTRLTVL.

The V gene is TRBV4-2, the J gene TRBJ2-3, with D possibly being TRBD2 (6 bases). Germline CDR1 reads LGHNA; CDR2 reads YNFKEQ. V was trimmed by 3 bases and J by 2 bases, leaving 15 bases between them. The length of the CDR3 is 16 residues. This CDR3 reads CASSQEGPENTDTQYF. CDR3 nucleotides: TGTGCCAGCAGCCAGGAGGGACCGGAGAACACAGATACGCAGTATTTT.

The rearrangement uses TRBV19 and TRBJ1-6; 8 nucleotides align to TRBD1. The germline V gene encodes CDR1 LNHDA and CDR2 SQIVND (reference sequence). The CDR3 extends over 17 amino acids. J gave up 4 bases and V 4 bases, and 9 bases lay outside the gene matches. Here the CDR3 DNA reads TGTGCCAGTAGTAAAGGGCAGGGGGCCTATTATAATTCACCCCTCCACTTT. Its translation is CASSKGQGAYYNSPLHF. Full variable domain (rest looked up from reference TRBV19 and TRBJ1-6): DGGITQSPKYLFRKEGQNVTLSCEQNLNHDAMYWYRQDPGQGLRLIYYSQIVNDFQKGDIAEGYSVSREKKESFPLTVTSAQKNPTAFYLCASSKGQGAYYNSPLHFGNGTRLTVT.

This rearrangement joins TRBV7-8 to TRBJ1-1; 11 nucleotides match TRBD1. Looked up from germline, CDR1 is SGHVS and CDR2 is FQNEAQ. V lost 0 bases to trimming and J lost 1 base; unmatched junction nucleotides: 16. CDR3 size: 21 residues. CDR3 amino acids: CASSLALIRRRDRGKNTEAFF. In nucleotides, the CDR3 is TGTGCCAGCAGCTTAGCGCTTATCAGACGGAGGGACAGGGGGAAGAACACTGAAGCTTTCTTT.

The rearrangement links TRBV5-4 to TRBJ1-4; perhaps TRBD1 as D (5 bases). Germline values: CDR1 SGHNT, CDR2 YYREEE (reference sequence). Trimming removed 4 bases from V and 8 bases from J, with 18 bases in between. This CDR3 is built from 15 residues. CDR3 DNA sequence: TGTGCCAGCAGCGTGATAGGCTCCCGGGGGGAAAAACTGTTTTTT. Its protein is CASSVIGSRGEKLFF. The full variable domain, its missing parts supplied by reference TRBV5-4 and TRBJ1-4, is ETGVTQSPTHLIKTRGQQVTLRCSSQSGHNTVSWYQQALGQGPQFIFQYYREEENGRGNFPPRFSGLQFPNYSSELNVNALELDDSALYLCASSVIGSRGEKLFFGSGTQLSVL.

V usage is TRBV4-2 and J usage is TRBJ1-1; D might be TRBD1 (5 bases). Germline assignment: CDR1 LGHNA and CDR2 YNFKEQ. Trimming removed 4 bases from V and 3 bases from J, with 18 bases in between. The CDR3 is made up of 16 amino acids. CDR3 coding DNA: TGTGCCAGCAGCCCCCTTGGGTACGGGGGGGACACTGAAGCTTTCTTT. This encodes CASSPLGYGGDTEAFF.

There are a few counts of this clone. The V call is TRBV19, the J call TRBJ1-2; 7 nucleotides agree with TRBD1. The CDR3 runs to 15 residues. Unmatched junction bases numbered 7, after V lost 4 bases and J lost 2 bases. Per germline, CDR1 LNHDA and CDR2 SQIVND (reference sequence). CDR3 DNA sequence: TGTGCCAGTAGTACCGACAGGGTCTACAACTATGGCTACACCTTC. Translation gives CASSTDRVYNYGYTF.

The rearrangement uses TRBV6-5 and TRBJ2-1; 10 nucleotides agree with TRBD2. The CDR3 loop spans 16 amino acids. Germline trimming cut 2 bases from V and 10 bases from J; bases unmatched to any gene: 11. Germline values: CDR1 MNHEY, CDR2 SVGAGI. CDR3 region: CASSYRSSGGSGEQFF. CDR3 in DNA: TGTGCCAGCAGTTACCGGTCTAGCGGGGGCTCCGGCGAGCAGTTCTTC.

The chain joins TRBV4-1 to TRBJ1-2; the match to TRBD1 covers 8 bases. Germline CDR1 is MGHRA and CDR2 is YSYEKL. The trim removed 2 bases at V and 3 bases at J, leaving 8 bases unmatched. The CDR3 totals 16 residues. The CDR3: CASSQTGTGWDYGYTF. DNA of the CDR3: TGCGCCAGCAGCCAAACCGGGACAGGCTGGGACTATGGCTACACCTTC.

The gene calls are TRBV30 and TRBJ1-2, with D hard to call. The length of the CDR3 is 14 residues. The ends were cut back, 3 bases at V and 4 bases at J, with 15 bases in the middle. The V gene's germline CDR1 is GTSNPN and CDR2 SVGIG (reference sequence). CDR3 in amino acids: CAWSVSRGVYGYTF. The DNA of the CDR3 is TGTGCCTGGAGCGTAAGCCGGGGAGTCTATGGCTACACCTTC.

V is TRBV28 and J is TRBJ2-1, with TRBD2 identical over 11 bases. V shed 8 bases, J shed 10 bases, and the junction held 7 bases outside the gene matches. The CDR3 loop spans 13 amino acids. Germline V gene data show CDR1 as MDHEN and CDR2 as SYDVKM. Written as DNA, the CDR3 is TGTGCCAGCGGGAAGACTAGCGGGGCAGAGCAGTTCTTC. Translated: CASGKTSGAEQFF. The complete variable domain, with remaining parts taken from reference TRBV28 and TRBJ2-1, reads DVKVTQSSRYLVKRTGEKVFLECVQDMDHENMFWYRQDPGLGLRLIYFSYDVKMKEKGDIPEGYSVSREKKERFSLILESASTNQTSMYLCASGKTSGAEQFFGPGTRLTVL.

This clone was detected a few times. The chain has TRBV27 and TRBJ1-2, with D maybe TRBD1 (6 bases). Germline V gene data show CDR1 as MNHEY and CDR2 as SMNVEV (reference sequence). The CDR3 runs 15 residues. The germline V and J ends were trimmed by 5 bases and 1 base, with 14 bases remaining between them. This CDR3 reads CASSPDREINYGYTF. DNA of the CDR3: TGTGCCAGCAGTCCGGACAGAGAAATTAACTATGGCTACACCTTC.